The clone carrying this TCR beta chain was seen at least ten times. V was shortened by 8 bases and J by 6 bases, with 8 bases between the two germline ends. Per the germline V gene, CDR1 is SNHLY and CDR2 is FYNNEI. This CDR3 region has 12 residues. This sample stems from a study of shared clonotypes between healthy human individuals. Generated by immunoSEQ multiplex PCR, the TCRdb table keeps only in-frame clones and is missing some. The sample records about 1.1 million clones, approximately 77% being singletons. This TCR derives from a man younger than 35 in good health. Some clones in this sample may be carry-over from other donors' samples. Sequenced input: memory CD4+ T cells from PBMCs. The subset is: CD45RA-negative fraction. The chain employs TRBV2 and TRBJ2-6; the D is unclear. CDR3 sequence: CASDRLANVLTF. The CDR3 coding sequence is TGTGCCAGCGATCGTTTGGCCAACGTCCTGACTTTC.